This entry lists 3 T cell receptor beta chains sequenced from one sample in a study of T cell changes during pregnancy in multiple sclerosis (dated by TCRdb to between 2018 and 2021). The library was made by the immunoSEQ multiplex PCR assay. TCRdb obtained this table from immuneACCESS and retained in-frame rearrangements with V and J assigned. These tables miss some clones; where compared with another copy, unresolved V genes account for less than half of the shortfall, and the remainder is unexplained. For this sample there are 70,000 to 95,000 clones; over 85% appear just once. 4.3% of the sample is in the top ten clones. The source was peripheral blood, collected in the first trimester of pregnancy. The receptor source for this set is a female donor with multiple sclerosis, enrolled in a pregnancy study.

This clone has a single count. The chain is built from TRBV7-6 and TRBJ2-3, with TRBD2 identical over 7 bases. J gave up 0 bases and V 4 bases, and 7 bases lay outside the gene matches. The CDR3 is 16 amino acids. CDR1 and CDR2 (germline): SGHVS, FNYEAQ. This CDR3 is CASSSGLGGSTDTQYF. In DNA form, the CDR3 reads TGTGCCAGCAGCTCTGGACTGGGGGGGAGCACAGATACGCAGTATTTT.

This chain links TRBV18 with TRBJ2-1, with 7 positions matching TRBD2. V shed 5 bases, J shed 9 bases, and the junction held 16 bases outside the gene matches. The CDR3 extends over 16 amino acids. Per the germline V gene, CDR1 is KGHSH and CDR2 is LQKENI. CDR3 nucleotides: TGTGCCAGCTCAGGGACGGGGGGTGACCTTACCGGTGAGCAGTTCTTC. Translated, it gives CASSGTGGDLTGEQFF. Filled out from reference TRBV18 and TRBJ2-1, the complete variable domain reads NAGVMQNPRHLVRRRGQEARLRCSPMKGHSHVYWYRQLPEEGLKFMVYLQKENIIDESGMPKERFSAEFPKEGPSILRIQQVVRGDSAAYFCASSGTGGDLTGEQFFGPGTRLTVL.

About this clone itself: At one end the junction does not follow the germline gene, possibly because of a read error. The chain employs TRBV7-7 and TRBJ2-7; 10 bases are a match to TRBD2. The germline CDR1 and CDR2 sequences are SSHAT and FNYEAQ (reference sequence). The length of the CDR3 is 14 residues. The CDR3 spells CASSLKRGGGEQYF. The DNA for the CDR3 is TGTGCTAGCAGCTTGAAGCGGGGGGGCGGCGAGCAGTACTTC.